What follows is one T cell receptor beta chain and its context. Its specificity is not known. Trimming took off 8 bases at V and 2 bases at J, with 14 bases between the two ends. The germline CDR1 and CDR2 sequences are SGHTA and FQGNSA. CDR3 length: 14 amino acids. The sample originates from a study of post-analysis software for immune sequencing data. Study results and limitations: Under F measure analysis, samples from one preparation batch co-clustered strongly. Elevated frequency relative to controls characterized several TRBV segments in patients, TRBV5-6, TRBV5-1 and TRBV20-1 among them.

Sequencing libraries made from TCR beta cDNA carried unique molecular identifiers. One entry per CDR3 protein results from TCRdb running MiXCR on the PCR reads. The sample holds hundreds of thousands of distinct CDR3 sequences, approximately 33% seen once. V is TRBV7-2 and J is TRBJ2-3; perhaps TRBD1 as D (6 bases). This TCR was sampled from a girl between 5 and 17 years old with multiple sclerosis. The sequenced sample was blood. Here the CDR3 reads CASRTRGLTDTQYF. CDR3 DNA: TGTGCCAGCCGCACCAGGGGCCTCACAGATACGCAGTATTTT.